These T cell receptor beta chains were read from a single sample in a study of T cell responses to AZD1222 COVID-19 vaccine. The protocol was immunoSEQ multiplex PCR, while the TCRdb copy is restricted to in-frame clones and leaves out a portion. Here the sample spans some 150,000 clones, roughly 90% being singletons. The sequencing here drew on peripheral blood, taken on day 0 of AZD1222 vaccination. The receptors were gathered from an adult in good health. The CDR3 runs from the conserved cysteine through the conserved F or W. Fields, in order: CDR3 length, J gene, clone size, V gene, D gene, CDR3 protein, CDR3 DNA. The D gene is left open where the match is weak. Only some rows state a clone size, as once, few, many or a class for expanded clones.

>18|TRBJ1-6|.|TRBV7-6|TRBD1
CASSSTITSGTANSPLHF
TGTGCCAGCAGCTCCACTATAACTTCCGGGACAGCTAATTCACCCCTCCACTTT
>15|TRBJ1-1|.|TRBV28|TRBD1
CASSSHNRGDTEAFF
TGTGCCAGCAGTTCTCACAACAGGGGTGACACTGAAGCTTTCTTT
>12|TRBJ2-7|.|TRBV18|.
CASSLDFYEQYF
TGTGCCAGCTCCCTCGACTTCTACGAGCAGTACTTC
>14|TRBJ2-3|.|TRBV2|.
CASRDSHLTDTQYF
TGTGCCAGCCGGGACTCGCACCTCACAGATACGCAGTATTTT
>15|TRBJ1-4|once|TRBV3-1/TRBV3-2|TRBD1
CASSQSVSQGNKLFF
TGTGCCAGCAGCCAAAGCGTTTCACAGGGGAACAAACTGTTTTTT
>18|TRBJ2-7|.|TRBV3-1/TRBV3-2|TRBD1
CASSEVRSGQGSIYEQYF
TGTGCCAGCAGCGAAGTCAGATCTGGACAGGGCTCTATATACGAGCAGTACTTC
>17|TRBJ1-5|once|TRBV19|TRBD1
CASSSISRDRGGQPQHF
TGTGCCAGTAGTTCCATCAGCCGGGACAGGGGTGGACAGCCCCAGCATTTT
>14|TRBJ1-3|.|TRBV29-1|TRBD1
CSVRTGTAGNTIYF
TGCAGCGTACGCACTGGGACAGCTGGAAACACCATATATTTT
>12|TRBJ1-2|.|TRBV10-3|.
CAIPLGTYGYTF
TGTGCCATACCTTTGGGAACCTATGGCTACACCTTC
>15|TRBJ1-4|.|TRBV27|.
CASSLRTSLGEKLFF
TGTGCCAGCAGTTTAAGGACCTCCCTCGGGGAAAAACTGTTTTTT
>14|TRBJ2-1|.|TRBV19|TRBD2
CASGLGGTYNEQFF
TGTGCCAGTGGCCTCGGGGGGACCTACAATGAGCAGTTCTTC
>14|TRBJ1-5|.|TRBV28|.
CASSPGGLSQPQHF
TGTGCCAGCAGTCCCGGAGGCCTCAGTCAGCCCCAGCATTTT
>19|TRBJ2-3|.|TRBV27|.
CASSLSRGRADQRVGTQYF
TGTGCCAGCAGTTTATCTAGAGGTCGGGCGGACCAGAGAGTGGGTACGCAGTATTTT
>15|TRBJ2-3|.|TRBV19|TRBD2
CASSIGSGGTDTQYF
TGTGCCAGTAGTATTGGCAGCGGGGGCACAGATACGCAGTATTTT
>18|TRBJ1-1|.|TRBV2|TRBD1
CASSALDRMLRMNTEAFF
TGTGCCAGCAGTGCTCTGGACAGGATGCTCCGGATGAACACTGAAGCTTTCTTT
>14|TRBJ1-3|.|TRBV5-1|.
CASSLATSGNTIYF
TGCGCCAGCAGCTTGGCCACCTCTGGAAACACCATATATTTT
>13|TRBJ1-1|.|TRBV19|.
CASNPNTNTEAFF
TGTGCCAGTAACCCGAACACGAACACTGAAGCTTTCTTT
>14|TRBJ2-3|.|TRBV5-8|.
CASSYPSATDTQYF
TGTGCCAGCAGCTACCCCTCGGCCACAGATACGCAGTATTTT
>15|TRBJ1-2|.|TRBV7-2|.
CASSLDPQKTNGYTF
TGTGCCAGCAGCCTAGACCCACAGAAGACCAATGGCTACACCTTC